The present entry profiles one T cell receptor (beta chain) with its context. This sample is drawn from a study of blood T cell repertoires in COVID-19. The data were produced by immunoSEQ multiplex PCR, yet TCRdb's version contains in-frame clones alone and is incomplete. The sample holds 130,000 or so clones; about 91% are singletons and the top ten take about 1.5%. The CDR3 totals 16 residues. Trimming pared 2 bases from V and 2 bases from J, leaving 13 bases between. Germline CDR1 is MNHNS and CDR2 is SASEGT. The sample taken for sequencing was peripheral blood. This sequence was found in a woman aged 55 to 70 with acute or convalescent COVID-19. The J gene is TRBJ1-5, the V gene TRBV6-1; weak D call: TRBD1 (5 bases). The CDR3 sequence is CASSEHGEGGNQPQHF. Here the CDR3 DNA reads TGTGCCAGCAGTGAACATGGGGAAGGGGGCAATCAGCCCCAGCATTTT.